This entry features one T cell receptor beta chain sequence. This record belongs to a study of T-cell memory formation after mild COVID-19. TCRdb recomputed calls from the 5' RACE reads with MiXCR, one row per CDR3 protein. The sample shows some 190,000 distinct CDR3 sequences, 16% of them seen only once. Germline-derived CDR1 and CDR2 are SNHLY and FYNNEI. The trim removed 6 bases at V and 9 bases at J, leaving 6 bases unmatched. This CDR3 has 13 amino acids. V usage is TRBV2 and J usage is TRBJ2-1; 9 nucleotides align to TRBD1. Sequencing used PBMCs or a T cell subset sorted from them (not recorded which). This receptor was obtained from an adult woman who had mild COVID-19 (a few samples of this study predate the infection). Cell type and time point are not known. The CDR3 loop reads CASRDGTGTEQFF. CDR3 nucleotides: TGTGCCAGCAGGGACGGGACAGGGACTGAGCAGTTCTTC.